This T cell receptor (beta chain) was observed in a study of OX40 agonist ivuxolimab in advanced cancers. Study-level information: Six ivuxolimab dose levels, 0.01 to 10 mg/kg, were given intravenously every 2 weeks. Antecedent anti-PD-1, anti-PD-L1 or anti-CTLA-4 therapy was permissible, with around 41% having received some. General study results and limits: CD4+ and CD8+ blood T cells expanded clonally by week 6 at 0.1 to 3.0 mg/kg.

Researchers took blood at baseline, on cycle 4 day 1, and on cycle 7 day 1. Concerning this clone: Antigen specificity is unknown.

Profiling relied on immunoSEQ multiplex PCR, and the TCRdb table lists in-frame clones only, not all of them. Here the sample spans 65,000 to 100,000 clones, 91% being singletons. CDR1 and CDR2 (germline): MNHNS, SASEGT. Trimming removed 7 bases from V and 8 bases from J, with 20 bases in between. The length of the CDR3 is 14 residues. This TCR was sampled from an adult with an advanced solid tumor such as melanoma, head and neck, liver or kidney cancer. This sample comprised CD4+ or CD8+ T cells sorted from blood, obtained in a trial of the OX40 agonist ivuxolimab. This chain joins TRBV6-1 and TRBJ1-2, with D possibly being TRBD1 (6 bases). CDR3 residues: CASTPQGSQEGYTF. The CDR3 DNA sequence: TGTGCCAGCACTCCCCAGGGGTCACAGGAAGGCTACACCTTC.